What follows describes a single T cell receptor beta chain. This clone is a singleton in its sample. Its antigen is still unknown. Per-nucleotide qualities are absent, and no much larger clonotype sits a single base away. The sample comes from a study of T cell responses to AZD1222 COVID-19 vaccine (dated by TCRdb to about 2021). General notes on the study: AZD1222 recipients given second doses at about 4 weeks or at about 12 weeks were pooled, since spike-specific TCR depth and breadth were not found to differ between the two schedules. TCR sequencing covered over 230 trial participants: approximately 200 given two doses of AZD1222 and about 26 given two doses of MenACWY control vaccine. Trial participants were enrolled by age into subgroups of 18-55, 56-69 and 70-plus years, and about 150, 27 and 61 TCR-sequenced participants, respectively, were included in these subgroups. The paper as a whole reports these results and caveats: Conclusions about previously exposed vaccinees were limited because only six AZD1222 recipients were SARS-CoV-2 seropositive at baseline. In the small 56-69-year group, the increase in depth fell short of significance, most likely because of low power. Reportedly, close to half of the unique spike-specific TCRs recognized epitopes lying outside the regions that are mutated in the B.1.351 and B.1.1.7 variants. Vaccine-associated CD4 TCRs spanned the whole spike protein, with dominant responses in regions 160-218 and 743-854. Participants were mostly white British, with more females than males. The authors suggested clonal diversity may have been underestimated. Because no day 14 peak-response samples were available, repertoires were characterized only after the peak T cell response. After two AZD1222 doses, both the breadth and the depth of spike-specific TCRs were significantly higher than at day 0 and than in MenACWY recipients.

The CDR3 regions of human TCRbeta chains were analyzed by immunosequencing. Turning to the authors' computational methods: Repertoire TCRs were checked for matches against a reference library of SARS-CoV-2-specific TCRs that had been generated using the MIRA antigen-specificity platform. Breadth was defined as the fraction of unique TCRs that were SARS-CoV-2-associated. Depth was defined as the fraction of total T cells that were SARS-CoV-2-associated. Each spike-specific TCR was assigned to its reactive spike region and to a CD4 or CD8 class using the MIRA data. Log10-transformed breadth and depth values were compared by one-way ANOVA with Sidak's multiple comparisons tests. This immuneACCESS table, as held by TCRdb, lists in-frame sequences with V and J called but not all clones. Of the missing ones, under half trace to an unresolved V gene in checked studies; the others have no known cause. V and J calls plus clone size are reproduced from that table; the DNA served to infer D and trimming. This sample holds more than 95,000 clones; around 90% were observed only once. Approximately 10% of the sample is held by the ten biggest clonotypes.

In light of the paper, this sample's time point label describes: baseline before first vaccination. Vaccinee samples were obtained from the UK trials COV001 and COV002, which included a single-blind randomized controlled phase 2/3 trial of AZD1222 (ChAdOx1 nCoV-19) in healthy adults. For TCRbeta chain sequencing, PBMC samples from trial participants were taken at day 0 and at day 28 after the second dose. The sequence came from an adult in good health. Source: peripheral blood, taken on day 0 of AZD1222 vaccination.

The nucleotide sequence reads as follows: TGTGCCAGCAGTTTAGAGGGGAAAGATACGCAGTATTTT. Its amino acids are CASSLEGKDTQYF. Recombination joined TRBV12-3 or TRBV12-4 with TRBJ2-3; D gene: possibly TRBD1, on 5 matching bases. The CDR3, cysteine through phenylalanine, is 13 amino acids long. Only the CDR3 DNA stays, 39 bases, in frame from base 1. V loses 1 base, J loses 5 bases, and the germline ends lie 7 bases apart.